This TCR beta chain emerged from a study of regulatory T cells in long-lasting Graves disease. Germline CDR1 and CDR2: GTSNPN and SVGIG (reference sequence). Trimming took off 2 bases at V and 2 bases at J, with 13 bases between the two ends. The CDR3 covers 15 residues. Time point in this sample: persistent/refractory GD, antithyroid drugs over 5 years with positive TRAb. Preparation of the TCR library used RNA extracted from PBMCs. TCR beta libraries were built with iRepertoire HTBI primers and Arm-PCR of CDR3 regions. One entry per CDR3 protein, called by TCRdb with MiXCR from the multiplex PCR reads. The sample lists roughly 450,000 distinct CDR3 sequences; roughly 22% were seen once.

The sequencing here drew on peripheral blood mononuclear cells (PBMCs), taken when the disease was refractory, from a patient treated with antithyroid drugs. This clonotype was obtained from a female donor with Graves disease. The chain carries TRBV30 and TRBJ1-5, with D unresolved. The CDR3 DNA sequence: TGTGCCTGGAGTCTACAGAGGTGGGGCAATCAGCCCCAGCATTTT. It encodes CAWSLQRWGNQPQHF.